This TCR beta chain comes out of a study of blood T cell repertoires in COVID-19. Background on the study: There were acute and convalescent COVID-19 samples, and they came from the United States, Italy and Spain. The analysed material was cDNA or gDNA that came from T cells, B-cell-depleted T cells, or PBMCs.

This clone was picked up one time. Libraries were prepared by immunoSEQ multiplex PCR; TCRdb keeps only in-frame clonotypes and omits some of them. The sample includes some 210,000 clones, 70% to 90% of them seen just once. The V gene's germline CDR1 is MDHEN and CDR2 SYDVKM. Trimming removed 6 bases at V and 0 bases at J, with 12 bases between. This CDR3 spans 15 amino acids. This sequence originates from a woman in her forties with acute or convalescent COVID-19. Material for sequencing was peripheral blood. The J gene is TRBJ1-3, the V gene TRBV28; D is possibly TRBD1 (6 bases). CDR3 nucleotides: TGTGCCAGCAGCCGAACAGGGACCTCTGGAAACACCATATATTTT. Translating it yields CASSRTGTSGNTIYF.